Here is one T cell receptor (beta chain) with its context. The data stem from a study of CD8 T cells in Susac syndrome. Sequencing of TCR beta was carried out in blood CD8+ and CD4+ T cells. The multiple sclerosis controls, all treatment-naive patients, had relapsing-remitting disease that was stable or active. TEMRA cells were FACS-enriched and CD8+ and CD4+ T cells negatively isolated. An amount of RNA that ranged from roughly 0.45 to 1 ug was reverse transcribed with random hexamers. immunoSEQ multiplex PCR amplified TCR beta CDR3 across 54 Vbeta, 13 Jbeta. One entry per CDR3 protein results from TCRdb running MiXCR on the immunoSEQ multiplex PCR reads. Of around 150,000 distinct CDR3 sequences listed, roughly 94% are singletons. V lost 3 bases, J lost 0 bases, and 19 bases lay in between. Germline CDR1 reads SEHNR; CDR2 reads FQNEAQ (reference sequence). The CDR3 spans 18 residues.

The clonotype originates from a human donor with multiple sclerosis. Material for sequencing was CD4+ T cells from PBMCs. The rearrangement joins TRBV7-9 to TRBJ2-3; D is unclear. CDR3 in DNA: TGTGCCAGCAGCTTCATCTCCTACAGACGATATAGCACAGATACGCAGTATTTT. The encoded protein is CASSFISYRRYSTDTQYF.